The 20 T cell receptor beta chains below all came from one sample that was sequenced in a study of T cells in localized non-small cell lung cancer. TCRdb keeps only in-frame clones here, not all; method: immunoSEQ multiplex PCR. The table lists 35,000 to 45,000 clones, around 86% of them singletons. This material consisted of peripheral blood, taken before any cancer treatment. The receptor source for this set is a woman aged 18 to 55 with stage III lung adenocarcinoma.

This rearrangement joins TRBV6-5 to TRBJ1-5; the D is unclear. Germline CDR1 and CDR2: MNHEY and SVGAGI. The CDR3 has 14 amino acids. The germline V and J ends were trimmed by 6 bases and 7 bases, with 16 bases remaining between them. The CDR3 nucleotides are TGTGCCAGCAGCCCCCTCGGGAACCACCAGCCCCAGCATTTT. Translating gives CASSPLGNHQPQHF.

The V and J genes are TRBV19 and TRBJ1-4; 7 nucleotides line up with TRBD1. This CDR3 contains 14 residues. V lost 5 bases, J lost 3 bases, and 3 bases stayed unmatched. Germline assignment: CDR1 LNHDA and CDR2 SQIVND (reference sequence). The CDR3 loop reads CASSFGTANEKLFF. The CDR3 DNA is TGTGCCAGTAGTTTTGGGACAGCTAATGAAAAACTGTTTTTT.

The chain has TRBV4-2 and TRBJ2-6, with 10 bases fitting TRBD1. Unmatched junction bases numbered 5, after V lost 4 bases and J lost 2 bases. The germline gives CDR1 LGHNA, CDR2 YNFKEQ. The CDR3 has 17 residues. For the CDR3, the DNA is TGTGCCAGCAGCCGGGCCGGGACAGGGGCTGGGGCCAACGTCCTGACTTTC. This sequence encodes CASSRAGTGAGANVLTF.

The chain recombines TRBV11-2 with TRBJ1-6, with a weak D call TRBD1 (5 bases). The germline V and J ends were trimmed by 4 bases and 0 bases, with 7 bases remaining between them. The CDR3 runs 15 residues. CDR1 and CDR2 from the germline V gene are SGHAT and FQNNGV. The CDR3 DNA reads TGTGCCAGCAGCTGGGGGAGCTCCTATAATTCACCCCTCCACTTT. Its translation is CASSWGSSYNSPLHF.

The rearrangement links TRBV4-1 to TRBJ2-3; 7 bases map to TRBD2. The CDR3 runs to 15 residues. Germline CDR1 and CDR2: MGHRA and YSYEKL. V gave up 4 bases and J gave up 2 bases; unmatched junction bases: 6. The DNA of the CDR3 is TGCGCCAGCAGCCTAGTCGGACTAGACACAGATACGCAGTATTTT. Amino acids: CASSLVGLDTDTQYF.

The CDR3 coding sequence is TGTGCCTGGAGTGTACTGCTGGGGGCCTACGAGCAGTACTTC. The encoded protein is CAWSVLLGAYEQYF. The V and J genes are TRBV30 and TRBJ2-7; D may match TRBD1 or TRBD2 (5 bases each). Germline CDR1 is GTSNPN and CDR2 is SVGIG (reference sequence). The CDR3 spans 14 residues. The V end lost 0 bases, the J end lost 2 bases, and 11 bases lay between the germline ends.

The V and J genes are TRBV12-5 and TRBJ2-7; D is undetermined. The V and J ends lost 2 bases and 5 bases respectively, with 10 bases between them. The CDR3 length is 13 residues. Germline values: CDR1 LGHNT, CDR2 FRNRAP. The CDR3 bases are TGTGCTAGTGGTTTGAAACCACGGGACGAGCAGTACTTC. Its protein is CASGLKPRDEQYF.

This chain links TRBV19 with TRBJ2-5; D is possibly TRBD2 (5 bases). CDR3 length: 13 residues. Germline values: CDR1 LNHDA, CDR2 SQIVND (reference sequence). Between the trimmed V and J ends, which lost 5 bases and 4 bases, there was a span of 11 bases. CDR3 nucleotides: TGTGCCAGTAGTGCCAACAGCGGAGAGACCCAGTACTTC. It yields the protein CASSANSGETQYF.

In its sample, this clone was seen once. The chain has TRBV5-4 and TRBJ2-3, with TRBD1 identical over 9 bases. The germline V gene encodes CDR1 SGHNT and CDR2 YYREEE (reference sequence). The CDR3 totals 16 residues. V gave up 4 bases and J gave up 5 bases; unmatched junction bases: 11. CDR3 coding DNA: TGTGCCAGCAGCCCCGGCGGGACAGGGCAAGGAGATACGCAGTATTTT. It codes for CASSPGGTGQGDTQYF. Together with reference TRBV5-4 and TRBJ2-3, the CDR3 gives the full variable domain: ETGVTQSPTHLIKTRGQQVTLRCSSQSGHNTVSWYQQALGQGPQFIFQYYREEENGRGNFPPRFSGLQFPNYSSELNVNALELDDSALYLCASSPGGTGQGDTQYFGPGTRLTVL.

V is TRBV7-2 and J is TRBJ2-1, with TRBD2 as a possible D gene (6 bases). In germline, CDR1 is SGHTA, CDR2 FQGNSA. This CDR3 region has 13 residues. Trimming cost V 0 bases and J 10 bases, with 10 bases left between them. Here the CDR3 reads CASSLARDLEQFF. CDR3 bases: TGTGCCAGCAGCTTAGCGCGGGACCTCGAGCAGTTCTTC.

The chain joins TRBV5-1 to TRBJ2-3; 12 bases map to TRBD1. V dropped 5 bases and J dropped 5; count of bases not matched to a gene: 6. This CDR3 is built from 15 residues. CDR1 and CDR2 from the germline V gene are SGHRS and YFSETQ. CDR3 in amino acids: CASRVGQGAVDTQYF. The CDR3, as DNA: TGCGCCAGCAGGGTGGGACAGGGGGCTGTAGATACGCAGTATTTT.

V gene TRBV7-8 combines with J gene TRBJ2-1, with D possibly TRBD2 on 5 matching bases. V dropped 3 bases and J dropped 5 bases, with 8 bases sitting between them. The CDR3 consists of 13 residues. The germline V gene has CDR1 SGHVS and CDR2 FQNEAQ. The CDR3: CASSFYGDNEQFF. The CDR3 DNA sequence: TGTGCCAGCAGCTTCTACGGGGACAATGAGCAGTTCTTC.

This chain connects TRBV2 to TRBJ2-5; maybe TRBD2 (6 bases). This CDR3 has 15 amino acids. Trimming left V 3 bases short and J 6 bases short, with 17 bases between. From germline, CDR1 is SNHLY and CDR2 FYNNEI. The CDR3 DNA is TGTGCCAGCAGTGAGGGGGTAGCGGCCTTAAAGACCCAGTACTTC. Translation gives CASSEGVAALKTQYF.

The genes are TRBV2 and TRBJ1-4; D is undetermined. The germline V gene has CDR1 SNHLY and CDR2 FYNNEI. V was cut by 9 bases and J by 3 bases, with 14 bases left in between. The CDR3 is made up of 14 amino acids. The CDR3 protein is CASHAYFANEKLFF. Written as DNA, the CDR3 is TGTGCCAGTCACGCGTACTTTGCTAATGAAAAACTGTTTTTT.

In this sample, this clone turned up a few times. The V call is TRBV10-1, the J call TRBJ1-2; 8 bases line up with TRBD1. In germline, CDR1 is WNHNN, CDR2 SYGVQD (reference sequence). The CDR3 is 13 residues long. Losses at the gene ends were 8 bases for V and 1 base for J; bases not matched to a gene: 3. CDR3 sequence (DNA): TGCGCCAGCGGGACAGGCGATAACTATGGCTACACCTTC. Its protein product is CASGTGDNYGYTF.

In its sample, this clone was seen a few times. The CDR3 region is CASSDLGTYNEQFF. The CDR3 DNA sequence: TGTGCCAGCAGTGACTTAGGCACCTACAATGAGCAGTTCTTC. The chain combines TRBV6-1 with TRBJ2-1; D gene uncertain. Germline V gene sequence: CDR1 MNHNS, CDR2 SASEGT. The length of the CDR3 is 14 residues. Trimming took off 3 bases at V and 2 bases at J, with 8 bases between the two ends.

The rearrangement joins TRBV14 to TRBJ1-3; maybe TRBD1 (6 bases). Germline CDR1 SGHDN, CDR2 FVKESK. The CDR3 consists of 16 residues. Deletions cut 1 base from V and 0 bases from J, with 10 bases between. CDR3 protein: CASSQGGADSGNTIYF. Here the CDR3 DNA reads TGTGCCAGCAGCCAAGGGGGGGCCGACTCTGGAAACACCATATATTTT.

The rearrangement joins TRBV5-6 to TRBJ1-2; 8 nucleotides align to TRBD1. This CDR3 is built from 15 residues. Germline values: CDR1 SGHDT, CDR2 YYEEEE. V shed 4 bases and J 3 bases; nucleotides not matched to a gene: 8. The CDR3 nucleotides read TGTGCCAGCAGCCGGGGACAGGAAGGACACTATGGCTACACCTTC. Its translation: CASSRGQEGHYGYTF.

V gene TRBV4-2 combines with J gene TRBJ2-3; 10 positions agree with TRBD2. CDR1 is LGHNA and CDR2 is YNFKEQ in the germline V gene. The CDR3 is made up of 20 amino acids. V trimming: 4 bases; J trimming: 6 bases; junction bases outside the gene matches: 22. The CDR3: CASSREPGRGSGGPGDTQYF. The CDR3 nucleotides read TGTGCCAGCAGCCGAGAACCTGGGCGGGGTAGCGGGGGGCCAGGGGATACGCAGTATTTT.

V is TRBV28 and J is TRBJ2-4; 9 nucleotides align to TRBD1. The germline V gene has CDR1 MDHEN and CDR2 SYDVKM. J lost 8 bases, V lost 2 bases, and 10 bases had no gene match. This CDR3 comprises 16 residues. The CDR3 DNA follows: TGTGCCAGCAGTTTACCCGGGACAGGGATACGGTACATTCAGTACTTC. Residues: CASSLPGTGIRYIQYF.